These 19 T cell receptor beta chains share one sample of origin, sequenced in a study of blood T cell repertoires in COVID-19. TCRdb's copy holds only in-frame clones and misses some; the assay was immunoSEQ multiplex PCR. The sample lists fewer than 350,000 clones; 65% to 90% were seen once. The sequencing sample was made of PBMCs or T cells enriched from blood (not recorded which). These receptors originate from a woman in her 40s with acute COVID-19.

The chain employs TRBV18 and TRBJ2-5; TRBD2 might be the D (6 bases). This CDR3 is built from 15 residues. Germline V gives CDR1 KGHSH, CDR2 LQKENI. The V end lost 4 bases, the J end lost 0 bases, and 12 bases lay between the germline ends. The CDR3 DNA reads as TGTGCCAGCTCACGCGACGGGGGAGACCAAGAGACCCAGTACTTC. Protein: CASSRDGGDQETQYF.

This rearrangement joins TRBV28 to TRBJ1-5; D may be TRBD1 (5 bases). Trimming shortened V by 10 bases and J by 2 bases, and 21 bases separated the two germline ends. The CDR3 consists of 16 residues. The germline V gene encodes CDR1 MDHEN and CDR2 SYDVKM. CDR3: CATGVSGASGNQPQHF. CDR3 bases: TGTGCCACCGGAGTGAGCGGGGCTTCGGGCAATCAGCCCCAGCATTTT.

The chain is built from TRBV7-9 and TRBJ2-7, with TRBD2 matching over 8 bases. The germline V gene has CDR1 SEHNR and CDR2 FQNEAQ (reference sequence). After removal of 3 bases from V and 10 bases from J, the junction contained 11 bases not matched to a gene. CDR3 length: 14 residues. CDR3 amino acids: CASSLAGGVSVQYF. In DNA, the CDR3 is TGTGCCAGCAGCTTGGCCGGGGGGGTATCCGTCCAGTACTTC.

The rearrangement links TRBV15 to TRBJ1-2; 9 bases are shared with TRBD1. V shed 1 base and J 7 bases; nucleotides not matched to a gene: 7. Germline CDR1 reads LNHNV; CDR2 reads YYDKDF (reference sequence). The CDR3 spans 15 residues. The CDR3 DNA sequence: TGTGCCACCAGCAGAGGGGACAGGGAAGTTGGTGGCTACACCTTC. Translating gives CATSRGDREVGGYTF.

The genes are TRBV5-1 and TRBJ2-5; 9 bases map to TRBD1. V lost 0 bases and J lost 3; bases outside the gene matches: 6. This CDR3 has 16 amino acids. Germline V CDR1 and CDR2: SGHRS, YFSETQ. This CDR3 is CASSLGDRGGEETQYF. The CDR3 coding sequence is TGCGCCAGCAGCTTGGGAGACAGGGGGGGTGAAGAGACCCAGTACTTC. The variable domain in full, with the rest retrieved from reference TRBV5-1 and TRBJ2-5, is KAGVTQTPRYLIKTRGQQVTLSCSPISGHRSVSWYQQTPGQGLQFLFEYFSETQRNKGNFPGRFSGRQFSNSRSEMNVSTLELGDSALYLCASSLGDRGGEETQYFGPGTRLLVL.

This clone turned up a few times. The chain combines TRBV7-2 with TRBJ2-2; TRBD2 matches at 12 bases. CDR1 SGHTA and CDR2 FQGNSA come from the germline V gene. V shed 6 bases and J 2 bases; nucleotides not matched to a gene: 7. This CDR3 spans 17 amino acids. For the CDR3, the DNA is TGTGCCAGCAGTTTTCCTAGCGGGAGGGTAAACACCGGGGAGCTGTTTTTT. It codes for CASSFPSGRVNTGELFF.

This clone was recorded a few times. The chain recombines TRBV29-1 with TRBJ2-2, with TRBD1 matching over 7 bases. From germline, CDR1 is SQVTM and CDR2 ANQGSEA. After removal of 7 bases from V and 4 bases from J, the junction contained 9 bases not matched to a gene. The length of the CDR3 is 14 residues. The CDR3 protein is CSATGHSFTGELFF. The CDR3 DNA follows: TGCAGCGCGACAGGGCACTCTTTCACCGGGGAGCTGTTTTTT.

This clone was counted a single time. The chain has TRBV9 and TRBJ2-3, with TRBD2 matching over 9 bases. The V gene end was trimmed by 0 bases and the J gene end by 3 bases; junction bases not matched to a gene: 8. Germline values: CDR1 SGDLS, CDR2 YYNGEE. The CDR3 spans 17 residues. CDR3 residues: CASSVAGGGRATDTQYF. Written as DNA, the CDR3 is TGTGCCAGCAGCGTAGCGGGGGGCGGGAGGGCTACAGATACGCAGTATTTT.

This clone came up a few times. This chain connects TRBV19 to TRBJ1-4, with 8 bases lining up with TRBD1. Germline CDR1 is LNHDA and CDR2 is SQIVND (reference sequence). V lost 3 bases to trimming and J lost 6 bases; unmatched junction nucleotides: 0. The CDR3 spans 13 residues. The CDR3 sequence is CASSMGQDEKLFF. The CDR3 nucleotides are TGTGCCAGTAGTATGGGACAGGATGAAAAACTGTTTTTT.

This sequence joins TRBV21-1 and TRBJ2-7; the D call of TRBD1 is as the table states it, not checked on the DNA. TRBV21-1 is classified as a pseudogene. This CDR3 is 15 amino acids long. The DNA for the CDR3 is TGTGCCAGCATTAGAGGGGGCGCCGAGAGAGTAGAGCAGTACTTC. Its protein is CASIRGGAERVEQYF.

In this sample, this clone turned up once. The V call is TRBV14, the J call TRBJ1-2; D possibly corresponds to TRBD1 (6 bases). CDR3 length: 17 residues. Trimming removed 4 bases from V and 1 base from J, with 19 bases in between. Germline V gene sequence: CDR1 SGHDN, CDR2 FVKESK. The CDR3, as DNA: TGTGCCAGCAGCCCTAAACAGGGAACAATCCTTAACTATGGCTACACCTTC. It yields the protein CASSPKQGTILNYGYTF.

This chain links TRBV18 with TRBJ2-1, with 10 bases lining up with TRBD2. J gave up 6 bases and V 3 bases, and 5 bases lay outside the gene matches. This CDR3 has 15 residues. CDR1 is KGHSH and CDR2 is LQKENI in the germline V gene. This chain's CDR3 is CASSPPLAGVNEQFF. The CDR3 DNA reads as TGTGCCAGCTCACCGCCTCTAGCGGGAGTCAATGAGCAGTTCTTC.

The V call is TRBV5-8, the J call TRBJ2-6, with TRBD1 as a possible D gene (5 bases). Germline V lookup: CDR1 SGHTS, CDR2 YDEGEE. This CDR3 is 17 amino acids long. V lost 2 bases, J lost 2 bases, and 14 bases lay in between. CDR3 nucleotides: TGTGCCAGCAGCTTCGGCCAGGGTTTTACTGGGGCCAACGTCCTGACTTTC. It encodes CASSFGQGFTGANVLTF.

The chain carries TRBV7-2 and TRBJ1-4, with TRBD1 matching 7 bases. Per the germline V gene, CDR1 is SGHTA and CDR2 is FQGNSA. Losses at the gene ends were 0 bases for V and 8 bases for J; bases not matched to a gene: 9. The CDR3 sequence is 16 residues long. CDR3 protein: CASSLATGVPFEKLFF. The CDR3 DNA follows: TGTGCCAGCAGCTTAGCTACAGGGGTTCCGTTCGAAAAACTGTTTTTT.

The chain carries TRBV24-1 and TRBJ2-1, with 9 bases lining up with TRBD1. The CDR3 length is 16 residues. Trimming at V came to 5 bases and at J to 0 bases, leaving 4 bases not matched to a gene. Germline loops: CDR1 KGHDR, CDR2 SFDVKD. In DNA, the CDR3 is TGTGCCACCAGTGGCGAGGGACAGGGCTCCTACAATGAGCAGTTCTTC. Translation: CATSGEGQGSYNEQFF.

DNA for the CDR3: TGTGCCAGCAGCTTAAAACAGGGCTTATCCTCCTACAATGAGCAGTTCTTC. Translating it yields CASSLKQGLSSYNEQFF. This chain links TRBV5-4 with TRBJ2-1, with D possibly TRBD1 on 6 matching bases. The CDR3 has 17 amino acids. Trimming pared 2 bases from V and 0 bases from J, leaving 15 bases between. Per germline, CDR1 SGHNT and CDR2 YYREEE (reference sequence).

This clone came up once. The chain combines TRBV7-2 with TRBJ2-2; 9 bases agree with TRBD1. Germline CDR1 is SGHTA and CDR2 is FQGNSA. Unmatched junction bases numbered 6, after V lost 5 bases and J lost 5 bases. CDR3 size: 15 residues. This CDR3 is CASSKDRGVTGELFF. CDR3 DNA sequence: TGTGCCAGCAGCAAAGACAGGGGGGTAACCGGGGAGCTGTTTTTT.

This clone showed up just once. CDR3 sequence reads: CASTRDGGGGFGEQFF. The CDR3, as DNA: TGTGCCAGCACCCGGGATGGGGGCGGGGGTTTCGGTGAGCAGTTCTTC. The chain joins TRBV27 to TRBJ2-1, with D perhaps TRBD2 (7 bases). Looked up from germline, CDR1 is MNHEY and CDR2 is SMNVEV (reference sequence). The CDR3 is made up of 16 amino acids. Trimming stripped 7 bases from V and 9 bases from J, with 25 bases between.

The chain is built from TRBV7-2 and TRBJ2-1; D is possibly TRBD2 (5 bases). The germline V and J ends were trimmed by 0 bases and 3 bases, with 12 bases remaining between them. This CDR3 spans 16 amino acids. Germline loops: CDR1 SGHTA, CDR2 FQGNSA. CDR3 coding DNA: TGTGCCAGCAGCTTAGCGCTGGGCGGACTCTACAATGAGCAGTTCTTC. Translation gives CASSLALGGLYNEQFF.